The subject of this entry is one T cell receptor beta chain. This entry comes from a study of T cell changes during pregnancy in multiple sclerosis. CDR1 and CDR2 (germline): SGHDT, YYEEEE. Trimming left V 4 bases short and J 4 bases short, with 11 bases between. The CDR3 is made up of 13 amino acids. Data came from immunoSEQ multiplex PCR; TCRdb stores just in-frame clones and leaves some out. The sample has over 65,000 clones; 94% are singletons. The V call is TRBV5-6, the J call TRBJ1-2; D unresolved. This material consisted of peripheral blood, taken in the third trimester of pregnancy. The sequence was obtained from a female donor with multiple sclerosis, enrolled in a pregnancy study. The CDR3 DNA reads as TGTGCCAGCAGCCACCAGCGACCCTATGGCTACACCTTC. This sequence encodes CASSHQRPYGYTF.